This entry concerns a single T cell receptor (beta chain). This clonotype occurred a few times. The specificity of this receptor is unknown. Per-base quality was not reported, and no clone a single base away is much larger than it. The record originates from a study of T cells after yellow fever vaccination (dated by TCRdb to 2018 to 2020). With respect to the entire study: Libraries from fractions with low cell numbers were prepared with the SMART-Seq v4 Ultra Low Input RNA kit. To follow T-cell clones before and after both primary and booster YFV17D yellow fever vaccination, bulk TCR alpha and beta repertoires underwent longitudinal sequencing. Two healthy male donors, one aged 18 to 30 and one aged 30 to 40 years, made up the cohort. Blood samples were taken at several timepoints before and after primary and secondary immunization, and bulk PBMC replicates and cell subsets were isolated.

TCR cDNA was synthesized by 5'RACE template switching, through which a universal primer site and unique molecular identifiers were introduced. cDNA synthesis was primed from both the TCR alpha and TCR beta constant segments. Library amplification used two PCR steps, and the second PCR step added sample barcodes and sequencing adapters. Sequencing of libraries was done on Illumina HiSeq 2500 (2x100 bp) or NovaSeq (2x150 bp). As for how the authors treated the data: MIGEC was used to demultiplex reads and collapse the reads into UMI consensus sequences, and MiXCR was used for V(D)J alignment. Vaccine-responding clonotypes were identified with edgeR using replicate PBMC samples, with FDR below 0.01 and a log2 fold change above 5 up to day 15 being required. CD4 or CD8 identity was assigned to each bulk clonotype according to whether the clonotype was present at higher abundance in the sequenced CD4 repertoire or the sequenced CD8 repertoire. Using fastp at Q25 and MiXCR, TCRdb reprocessed the public reads and kept productive beta chains. Records with the same CDR3 protein are collapsed into one entry carrying the most frequent genes and DNA. These V and J calls derive from TCRdb rather than the authors' analysis. Across this sample there are some 300,000 distinct CDR3 sequences, with approximately 8% seen only once. In total, the top ten clones hold 15% to 20% of the sample.

The full study reports these points: Only a couple of donors were included in the study, so the extent to which the findings can be generalized is limited. A small fraction of clonotypes showed up in both the CD4 and CD8 compartments, probably as a result of convergent recombination. After the booster, most clones that had expanded after primary vaccination were detected again (almost 97% of CD4 and around 88% of CD8), suggesting broad maintenance of memory. Compared with the primary T-cell response, the secondary T-cell response was faster but weaker, reaching its peak on day 5 rather than on day 15. Computational filtering was needed because FACS-sorted repertoires could contain abundant contaminating clonotypes from the bulk population.

Explained via the paper, the treatment or condition label denotes: live attenuated yellow fever vaccine strain. At each blood-draw timepoint, two biological replicates of bulk PBMCs were obtained. A standard Ficoll-Paque protocol was used to isolate PBMCs from peripheral blood. TriZol was used to extract RNA from bulk PBMCs, CD4 and CD8 fractions, and dextramer-positive and dextramer-negative fractions. The CDR3, from cysteine to phenylalanine, totals 10 residues. Left in the record is the CDR3 DNA by itself, 30 bases read in frame from the first base. At the junction V is shortened by 11 bases and J by 8 bases; bases outside the gene matches: 5. The germline V gene gives CDR1 as MRHNA and CDR2 as SNTAGT.

The sample was PBMCs, taken more than 35 days after the first yellow fever vaccination. In this chain, TRBV6-4 is recombined with TRBJ1-1; TRBD1 lines up with 7 middle nucleotides. The receptor comes from a man younger than 30 who received the YFV17D yellow fever vaccine. The nucleotide sequence reads TGTGCCGGATCGACAGGGGAAGCTTTCTTT. It is translated as CAGSTGEAFF.